This T cell receptor (beta chain) was found in a study of blood T cell repertoires in COVID-19. Study at large: Some COVID-19 samples were acute and others convalescent; all came from the United States, Italy and Spain. The analysed material was cDNA or gDNA that came from T cells, B-cell-depleted T cells, or PBMCs.

Per the original data handling: Amplification of reference gene primers was used by the study to estimate nucleated cell counts. Sequenced by immunoSEQ multiplex PCR; TCRdb stores in-frame clones only, minus some. The V and J calls and the clone size are those of that table, but D and trimming were determined from the DNA. The table has around 300,000 clones, 88% seen once; the top ten hold around 0.92%. The CDR3 totals 16 residues. Participants were placed into cohorts based on the clinical history they reported. This chain uses TRBV21-1 with TRBJ2-5; the D call in the table, TRBD1, was not verified against the DNA. TRBV21-1 is termed a pseudogene. The TCR originated in a woman aged 25 to 45 who had recovered from COVID-19. Material for sequencing was PBMCs or T cells enriched from blood (not recorded which). The CDR3 DNA sequence: TGTGCCAGCAGCTTCCTTCTTCAGGGGTGGTGGCAGACCCAGTACTTC. It yields the protein CASSFLLQGWWQTQYF.